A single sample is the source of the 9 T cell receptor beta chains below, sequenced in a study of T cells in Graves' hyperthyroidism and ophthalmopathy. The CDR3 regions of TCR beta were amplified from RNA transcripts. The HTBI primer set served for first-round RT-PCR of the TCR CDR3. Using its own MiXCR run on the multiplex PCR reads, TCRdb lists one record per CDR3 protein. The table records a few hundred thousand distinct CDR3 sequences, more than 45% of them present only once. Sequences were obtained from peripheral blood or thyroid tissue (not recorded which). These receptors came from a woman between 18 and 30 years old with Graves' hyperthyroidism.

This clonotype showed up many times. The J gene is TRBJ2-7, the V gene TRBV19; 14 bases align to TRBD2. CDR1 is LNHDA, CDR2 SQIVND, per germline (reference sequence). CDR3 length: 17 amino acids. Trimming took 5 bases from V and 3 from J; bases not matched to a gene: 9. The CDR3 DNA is TGTGCCAGTAGTCCCGGGACTAGCGGGAGTGGAAACTACGAGCAGTACTTC. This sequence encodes CASSPGTSGSGNYEQYF. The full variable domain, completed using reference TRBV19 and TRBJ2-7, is DGGITQSPKYLFRKEGQNVTLSCEQNLNHDAMYWYRQDPGQGLRLIYYSQIVNDFQKGDIAEGYSVSREKKESFPLTVTSAQKNPTAFYLCASSPGTSGSGNYEQYFGPGTRLTVT.

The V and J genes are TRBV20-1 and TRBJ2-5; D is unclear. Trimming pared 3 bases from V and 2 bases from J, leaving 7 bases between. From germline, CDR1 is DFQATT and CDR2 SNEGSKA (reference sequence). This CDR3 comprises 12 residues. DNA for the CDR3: TGCAGTGCTAGTAGGGCTCAAGAGACCCAGTACTTC. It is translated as CSASRAQETQYF.

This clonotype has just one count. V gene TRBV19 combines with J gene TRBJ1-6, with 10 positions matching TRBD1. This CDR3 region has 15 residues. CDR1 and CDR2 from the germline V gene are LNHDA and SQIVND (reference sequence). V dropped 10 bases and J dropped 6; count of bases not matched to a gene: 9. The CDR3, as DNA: TGTGCCACGAGGGACAGGGGATCACCTAATTCACCCCTCCACTTT. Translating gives CATRDRGSPNSPLHF. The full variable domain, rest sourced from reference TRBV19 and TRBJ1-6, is DGGITQSPKYLFRKEGQNVTLSCEQNLNHDAMYWYRQDPGQGLRLIYYSQIVNDFQKGDIAEGYSVSREKKESFPLTVTSAQKNPTAFYLCATRDRGSPNSPLHFGNGTRLTVT.

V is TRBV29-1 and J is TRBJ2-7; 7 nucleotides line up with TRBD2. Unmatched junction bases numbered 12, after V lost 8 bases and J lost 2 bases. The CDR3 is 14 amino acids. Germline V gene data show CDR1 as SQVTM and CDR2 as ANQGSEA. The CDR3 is CSSLKRETTYEQYF. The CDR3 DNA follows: TGCAGCAGTTTGAAGCGGGAAACCACCTACGAGCAGTACTTC.

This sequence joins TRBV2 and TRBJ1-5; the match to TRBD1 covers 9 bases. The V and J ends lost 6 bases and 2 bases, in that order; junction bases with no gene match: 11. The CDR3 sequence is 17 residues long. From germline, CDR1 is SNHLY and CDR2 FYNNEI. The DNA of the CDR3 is TGTGCCAGCAGAATCGGGACAGGGTGCATAGGCAATCAGCCCCAGCATTTT. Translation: CASRIGTGCIGNQPQHF.

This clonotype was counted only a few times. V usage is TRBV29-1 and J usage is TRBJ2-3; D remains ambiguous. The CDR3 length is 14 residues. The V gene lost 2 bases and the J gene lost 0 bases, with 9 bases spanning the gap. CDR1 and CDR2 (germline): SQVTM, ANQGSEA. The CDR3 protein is CSVESGSSTDTQYF. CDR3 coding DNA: TGCAGCGTTGAATCGGGTTCTAGCACAGATACGCAGTATTTT.

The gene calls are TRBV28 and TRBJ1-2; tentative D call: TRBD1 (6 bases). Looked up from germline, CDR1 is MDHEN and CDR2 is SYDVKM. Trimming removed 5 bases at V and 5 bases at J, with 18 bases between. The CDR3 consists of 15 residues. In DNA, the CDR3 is TGTGCCAGCAGTCCCCCCACAGGGCTTGAGTATGGCTACACCTTC. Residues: CASSPPTGLEYGYTF.

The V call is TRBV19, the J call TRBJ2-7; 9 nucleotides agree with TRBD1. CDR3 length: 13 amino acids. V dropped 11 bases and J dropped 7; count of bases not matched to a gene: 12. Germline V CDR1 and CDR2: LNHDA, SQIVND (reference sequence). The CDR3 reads CAVGQGGYNEQYF. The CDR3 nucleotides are TGTGCCGTGGGACAGGGTGGCTACAATGAGCAGTACTTC.

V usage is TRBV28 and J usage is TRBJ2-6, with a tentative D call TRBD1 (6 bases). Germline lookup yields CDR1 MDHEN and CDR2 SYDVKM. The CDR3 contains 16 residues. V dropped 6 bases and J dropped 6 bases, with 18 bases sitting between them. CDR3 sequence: CASSLTWTAQANVLTF. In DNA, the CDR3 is TGTGCCAGCAGCCTAACCTGGACAGCCCAGGCCAACGTCCTGACTTTC.